This TCR beta chain was sequenced in a study of identical twins. From the 5' RACE reads, TCRdb called clonotypes with MiXCR, one entry per CDR3 protein. The sample includes 250,000 to 300,000 distinct CDR3 sequences, about 8% of them seen just once. This clonotype appeared many times. This CDR3 has 13 amino acids. V lost 9 bases and J 7 bases, leaving 16 bases between the germline ends. The germline V gene encodes CDR1 SNHLY and CDR2 FYNNEI. The same data also contributed to another study, on yellow fever vaccine responses in identical twins.

The clonotype comes from a woman between 18 and 29 years old in good health. Sequences were obtained from CD8+ T cells sorted from blood. The chain is built from TRBV2 and TRBJ2-1, with D perhaps given as TRBD1 or TRBD2 (7 bases each). This chain's CDR3 is CASNLRGGNEQFF. Here the CDR3 DNA reads TGTGCCAGTAACCTCAGGGGGGGAAATGAGCAGTTCTTC.